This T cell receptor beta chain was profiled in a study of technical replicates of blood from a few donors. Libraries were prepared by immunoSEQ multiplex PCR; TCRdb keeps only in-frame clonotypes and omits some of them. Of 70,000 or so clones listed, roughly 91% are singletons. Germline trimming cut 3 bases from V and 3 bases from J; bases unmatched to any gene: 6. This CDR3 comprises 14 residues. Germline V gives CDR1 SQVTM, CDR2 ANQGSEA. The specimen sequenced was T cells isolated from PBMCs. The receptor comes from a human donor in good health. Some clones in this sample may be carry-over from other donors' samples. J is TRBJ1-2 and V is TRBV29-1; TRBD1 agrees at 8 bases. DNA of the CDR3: TGCAGCGTTGAGCGAGGACAGGGAGACTATGGCTACACCTTC. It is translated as CSVERGQGDYGYTF.